These T cell receptor beta chains were read from a single sample in a study of blood T cell repertoires in COVID-19. Method: immunoSEQ multiplex PCR; TCRdb's copy keeps in-frame clones and lacks some. This sample has more than 300,000 clones, with around 91% found just once. The sample was peripheral blood. The origin of the receptors is a woman in her thirties or forties with COVID-19, enrolled during active disease. Each CDR3 is given with its conserved first and last residue. A D gene is named only where the DNA matches it firmly. Not all rows give a size; the values are once, few, many and, for expanded clones, a class.

J gene | D gene | clone size | V gene | CDR3 DNA | CDR3 protein
TRBJ1-2 | TRBD1 | NA | TRBV12-3/TRBV12-4 | TGTGCCAGCAGTACCACAGGGGCTGACGGCTACACCTTC | CASSTTGADGYTF
TRBJ1-5 | TRBD1 | NA | TRBV7-8 | TGTGCCAGCAGCCGTCGTGTTGAGACAGGGGGCCCGAAGTGCATTTATAGCAATCAGCCCCAGCATTTT | CASSRRVETGGPKCIYSNQPQHF
TRBJ2-1 | NA | NA | TRBV19 | TGTGCCAGTTCAAGATCGGACAGGGAGGGCTCCTACAATGAGCAGTTCTTC | CASSRSDREGSYNEQFF
TRBJ1-1 | TRBD1 | NA | TRBV7-8 | TGTGCCAGCAGCTTAGCGGGAAGGGGGCAGACTGAAGCTTTCTTT | CASSLAGRGQTEAFF
TRBJ1-1 | TRBD1 | NA | TRBV9 | TGTGCCAGCAGTGGGACAGGGTGGAACACTGAAGCTTTCTTT | CASSGTGWNTEAFF
TRBJ2-4 | TRBD2 | NA | TRBV10-3 | TGTGCCATCAGTGAGAGCGGGGGCGACTCCAAAAACATTCAGTACTTC | CAISESGGDSKNIQYF
TRBJ2-3 | TRBD2 | NA | TRBV20-1 | TGCAGTGCTAGTATGAGGACTAGCGGGGGAAACACAGATACGCAGTATTTT | CSASMRTSGGNTDTQYF
TRBJ2-5 | TRBD2 | once | TRBV19 | TGTGCCAGTAGTTCTAGGACTAGCGGGAGAGAGACCCAGTACTTC | CASSSRTSGRETQYF
TRBJ2-5 | NA | NA | TRBV24-1 | TGTGCCACCAGTGATTCAACAGCCTTCCAAGAGACCCAGTACTTC | CATSDSTAFQETQYF
TRBJ1-2 | TRBD1 | NA | TRBV15 | TGTGCCACCAGCAGGAAGACAGGGAACTATGGCTACACCTTC | CATSRKTGNYGYTF
TRBJ1-6 | NA | NA | TRBV4-1 | TGCGCCAGCAGCCAAGGAAAGGGGAGGAATAATTCACCCCTCCACTTT | CASSQGKGRNNSPLHF
TRBJ2-5 | TRBD2 | NA | TRBV19 | TGTGCCAGAAATAATATAGCGGGAGAGAGGGAGACCCAGTACTTC | CARNNIAGERETQYF
TRBJ1-2 | NA | NA | TRBV4-2 | TGTGCCAGCAGCCAAGATGCGGGGCTTGGAGGCTACACCTTC | CASSQDAGLGGYTF
TRBJ2-7 | NA | NA | TRBV28 | TGTGCCAGCAGTAATTCGGGACTCCCCTACGAGCAGTACTTC | CASSNSGLPYEQYF
TRBJ2-3 | NA | once | TRBV29-1 | TGCAGCGCGGACCGACAGGGGAGGGGGTCCACAGATACGCAGTATTTT | CSADRQGRGSTDTQYF
TRBJ1-1 | NA | NA | TRBV6-2/TRBV6-3 | TGTGCCAGCAGTTACTCCGCGGGTCCTCTTGAAGCTTTCTTT | CASSYSAGPLEAFF
TRBJ1-2 | NA | NA | TRBV30 | TGTGCCTGGAGTGTAGCGGACGGTGGTAACTATGGCTACACCTTC | CAWSVADGGNYGYTF
TRBJ1-1 | NA | NA | TRBV6-6 | TGTGCCAGCAGTTACACGGGGGGGGACACTGAAGCTTTCTTT | CASSYTGGDTEAFF
TRBJ2-2 | TRBD2 | NA | TRBV19 | TGTGCCAGTGACCTAGCGGGGGGGCGCGGGGAGCTGTTTTTT | CASDLAGGRGELFF
TRBJ2-7 | NA | once | TRBV30 | TGTGCCTTTCGAGGGCCCTCCTACGAGCAGTACTTC | CAFRGPSYEQYF
TRBJ1-1 | TRBD1 | NA | TRBV18 | TGTGCCAGCTCACCAAGGACAGGGGAGGTAGTCACTGAAGCTTTCTTT | CASSPRTGEVVTEAFF
TRBJ2-6 | TRBD1 | NA | TRBV7-3 | TGTGCCAGCAGCAAGACAGGGGGCTATGGGGCCAACGTCCTGACTTTC | CASSKTGGYGANVLTF
TRBJ1-3 | TRBD1 | NA | TRBV6-2/TRBV6-3 | TGTGCCAGCAGTTCTGACCGGGACAGTGGAAACACCATATATTTT | CASSSDRDSGNTIYF
TRBJ1-2 | NA | NA | TRBV5-5 | TGTGCCAGCAGCTTGAGAGATTCCCGTTCTGGCTACACCTTC | CASSLRDSRSGYTF
TRBJ1-1 | NA | NA | TRBV18 | TGTGCCAGCTCACCAATGGAGGGGTTGAACACTGAAGCTTTCTTT | CASSPMEGLNTEAFF
TRBJ2-1 | NA | NA | TRBV11-2 | TGTGCCAGCAGCCGCGGATCTAGTCGCCCGGGCAATGAGCAGTTCTTC | CASSRGSSRPGNEQFF
TRBJ2-3 | NA | NA | TRBV7-2 | TGTGCCAGCAGCCCCATAGTGGCGGGACGTTGGACAGATACGCAGTATTTT | CASSPIVAGRWTDTQYF
TRBJ1-5 | TRBD1 | NA | TRBV7-3 | TGTGCCAGCCTCCGGACAGGGGGGCAGCCCCAGCATTTT | CASLRTGGQPQHF
TRBJ1-2 | NA | NA | TRBV6-2/TRBV6-3 | TGTGCCAGCAGTTACTCCGAAAGGGGATATGGCTACACCTTC | CASSYSERGYGYTF
TRBJ1-3 | TRBD1 | NA | TRBV5-4 | TGTGCCAGCAGCTTGTTAACAGGGGGCACGGGGGGAAACACCATATATTTT | CASSLLTGGTGGNTIYF
TRBJ2-7 | NA | NA | TRBV6-6 | TGTGCCAGCAGCAGGACAGTGTCTTTCGACGAGCAGTACTTC | CASSRTVSFDEQYF
TRBJ2-7 | TRBD1 | NA | TRBV29-1 | TGCAGCGTTGAAACCCTCGGATGGGGGGACAGGGGGCGCGTTAGCTACGAGCAGTACTTC | CSVETLGWGDRGRVSYEQYF
TRBJ1-2 | NA | NA | TRBV20-1 | TGCAGTGCTAGGTGGGACATCTTC | CSARWDIF
TRBJ1-1 | TRBD1 | NA | TRBV28 | TGTGCCAGCAGTTTCAGGACAGGGCGAACTGAAGCTTTCTTT | CASSFRTGRTEAFF
TRBJ2-1 | TRBD1 | NA | TRBV24-1 | TGTGCCACCAGTGATTTTAACAGGGGCGCGAGCTCCTACAATGAGCAGTTCTTC | CATSDFNRGASSYNEQFF
TRBJ1-3 | NA | NA | TRBV7-2 | TGTGCCAGCAGCCCGGGAGGCGTATACTCTGGAAACACCATATATTTT | CASSPGGVYSGNTIYF
TRBJ1-2 | NA | few | TRBV28 | TGTGCCAGCAGTTTAGGAGGGAGGAACTATGGCTACACCTTC | CASSLGGRNYGYTF
TRBJ2-3 | NA | NA | TRBV7-3 | TGTGCCAGCAGCCCGCTAACGGGAAGCACAGATACGCAGTATTTT | CASSPLTGSTDTQYF
TRBJ2-1 | TRBD2 | NA | TRBV5-4 | TGTGCCAGCAGCTTGGCCGGGCGGGGGGGAACATACAATGAGCAGTTCTTC | CASSLAGRGGTYNEQFF
TRBJ1-1 | TRBD1 | NA | TRBV18 | TGTGCCAGCTCACTTCGGACAGGGTTGAACACTGAAGCTTTCTTT | CASSLRTGLNTEAFF
TRBJ2-5 | TRBD1 | few | TRBV27 | TGTGCCTCGGGTACAGGGGGCTTTCAAGAGACCCAGTACTTC | CASGTGGFQETQYF
TRBJ2-1 | NA | NA | TRBV18 | TGTGCCAGCTCACCGGGGGCGCGGGTGAATGAGCAGTTCTTC | CASSPGARVNEQFF
TRBJ2-7 | NA | NA | TRBV2 | TGTGCCAGCAGGGTGAGCTCCCATCAGGGCGAGCAGTACTTC | CASRVSSHQGEQYF
TRBJ2-7 | NA | NA | TRBV27 | TGTGCCAGCAGTTCCCCGGACTCGTGGGAGCAGTACTTC | CASSSPDSWEQYF
TRBJ1-2 | NA | NA | TRBV14 | TGTGCCAGCAGCCAAGGACAGTCCTATGGCTACACCTTC | CASSQGQSYGYTF